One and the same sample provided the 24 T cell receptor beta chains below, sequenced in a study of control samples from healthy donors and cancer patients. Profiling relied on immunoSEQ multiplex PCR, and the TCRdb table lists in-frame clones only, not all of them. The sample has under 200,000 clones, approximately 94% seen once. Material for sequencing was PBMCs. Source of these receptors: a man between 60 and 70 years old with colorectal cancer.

Here the CDR3 DNA reads TGTGCCAGCTCCTCCGGGGACAGGGAAATTCAGTACTTC. Translation: CASSSGDREIQYF. The chain has TRBV18 and TRBJ2-4; TRBD1 agrees at 9 bases. CDR1 KGHSH and CDR2 LQKENI come from the germline V gene. The CDR3 covers 13 residues. Trimming at V came to 6 bases and at J to 10 bases, leaving 7 bases not matched to a gene.

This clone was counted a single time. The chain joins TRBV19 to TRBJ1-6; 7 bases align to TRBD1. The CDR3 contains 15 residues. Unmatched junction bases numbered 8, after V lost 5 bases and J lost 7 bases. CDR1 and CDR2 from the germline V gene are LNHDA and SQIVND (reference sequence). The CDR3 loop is CASSEAQGGNSPLHF. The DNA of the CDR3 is TGTGCCAGTAGTGAGGCCCAGGGGGGGAATTCACCCCTCCACTTT.

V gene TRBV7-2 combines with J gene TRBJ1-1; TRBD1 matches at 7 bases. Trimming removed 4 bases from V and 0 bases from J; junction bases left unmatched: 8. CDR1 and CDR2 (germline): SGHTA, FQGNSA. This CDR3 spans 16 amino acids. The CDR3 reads CASSSDRVFMNTEAFF. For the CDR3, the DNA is TGTGCCAGCAGCTCCGACAGGGTCTTCATGAACACTGAAGCTTTCTTT.

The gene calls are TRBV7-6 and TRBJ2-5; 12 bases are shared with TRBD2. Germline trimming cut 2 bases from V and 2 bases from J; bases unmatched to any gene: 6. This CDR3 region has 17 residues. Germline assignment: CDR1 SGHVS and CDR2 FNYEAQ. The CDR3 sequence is CASSLSSGGAWQETQYF. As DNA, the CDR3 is TGTGCCAGCAGCTTATCTAGCGGGGGGGCCTGGCAAGAGACCCAGTACTTC.

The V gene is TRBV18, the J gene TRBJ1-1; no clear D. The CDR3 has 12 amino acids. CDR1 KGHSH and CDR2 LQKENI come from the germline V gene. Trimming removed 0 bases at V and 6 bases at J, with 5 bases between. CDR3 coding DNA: TGTGCCAGCTCACCACCCGGGGCTGAAGCTTTCTTT. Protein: CASSPPGAEAFF.

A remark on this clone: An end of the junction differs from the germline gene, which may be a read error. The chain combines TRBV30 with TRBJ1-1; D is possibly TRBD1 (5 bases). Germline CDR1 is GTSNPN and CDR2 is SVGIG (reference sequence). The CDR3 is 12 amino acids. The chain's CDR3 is CAWSDPGLRLKF. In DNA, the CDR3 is TGTGCCTGGAGTGACCCAGGGCTACGATTAAAGTTT.

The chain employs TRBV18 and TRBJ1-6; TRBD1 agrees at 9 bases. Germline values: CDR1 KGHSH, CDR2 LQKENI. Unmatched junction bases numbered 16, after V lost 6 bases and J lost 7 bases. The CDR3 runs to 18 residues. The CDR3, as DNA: TGTGCCAGCTCGCCGACAGGGGGTCATTTTTCTCCAAATTCACCCCTCCACTTT. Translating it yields CASSPTGGHFSPNSPLHF.

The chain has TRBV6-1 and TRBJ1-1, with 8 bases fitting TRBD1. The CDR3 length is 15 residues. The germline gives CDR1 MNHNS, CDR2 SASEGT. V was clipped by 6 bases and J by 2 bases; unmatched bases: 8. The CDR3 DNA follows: TGTGCCAGCAGGGGGGACAGGAGGGGAAACACTGAAGCTTTCTTT. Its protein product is CASRGDRRGNTEAFF.

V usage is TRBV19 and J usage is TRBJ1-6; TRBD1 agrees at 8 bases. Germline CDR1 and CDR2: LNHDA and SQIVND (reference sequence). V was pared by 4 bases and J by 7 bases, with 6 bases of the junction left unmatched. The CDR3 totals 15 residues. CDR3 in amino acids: CASSTYGQGNSPLHF. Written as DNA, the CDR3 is TGTGCCAGTAGTACCTACGGACAGGGAAATTCACCCCTCCACTTT.

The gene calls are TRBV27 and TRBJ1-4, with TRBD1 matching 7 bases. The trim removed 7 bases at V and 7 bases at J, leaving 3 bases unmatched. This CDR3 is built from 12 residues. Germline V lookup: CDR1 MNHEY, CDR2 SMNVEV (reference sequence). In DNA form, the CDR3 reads TGTGCCAGCACGACAGGGTTTGAAAAACTGTTTTTT. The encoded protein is CASTTGFEKLFF.

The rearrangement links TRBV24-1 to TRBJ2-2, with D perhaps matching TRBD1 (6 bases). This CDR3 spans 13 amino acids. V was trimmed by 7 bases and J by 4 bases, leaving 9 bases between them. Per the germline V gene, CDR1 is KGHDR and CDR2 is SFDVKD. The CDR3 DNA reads TGTGCCACCAGAGACAGGTTCACCGGGGAGCTGTTTTTT. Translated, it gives CATRDRFTGELFF.

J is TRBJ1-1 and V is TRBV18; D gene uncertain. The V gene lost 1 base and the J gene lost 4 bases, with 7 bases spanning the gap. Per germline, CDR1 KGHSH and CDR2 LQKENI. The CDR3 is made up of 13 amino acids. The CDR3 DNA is TGTGCCAGCTCACCACGGGAGGGCACTGAAGCTTTCTTT. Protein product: CASSPREGTEAFF.

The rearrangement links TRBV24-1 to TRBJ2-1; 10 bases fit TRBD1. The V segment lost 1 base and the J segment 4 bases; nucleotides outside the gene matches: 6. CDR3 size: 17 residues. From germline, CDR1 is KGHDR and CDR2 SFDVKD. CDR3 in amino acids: CATSDFEPGQGYNEQFF. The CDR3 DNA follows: TGTGCCACCAGTGATTTCGAACCGGGACAGGGGTACAATGAGCAGTTCTTC.

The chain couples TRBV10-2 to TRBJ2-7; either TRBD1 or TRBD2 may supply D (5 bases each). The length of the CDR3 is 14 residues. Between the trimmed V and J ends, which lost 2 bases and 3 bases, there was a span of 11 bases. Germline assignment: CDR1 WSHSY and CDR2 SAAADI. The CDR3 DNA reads TGCGCCAGCAGTGAGGCGCAGGGAGTCTACGAGCAGTACTTC. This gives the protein CASSEAQGVYEQYF.

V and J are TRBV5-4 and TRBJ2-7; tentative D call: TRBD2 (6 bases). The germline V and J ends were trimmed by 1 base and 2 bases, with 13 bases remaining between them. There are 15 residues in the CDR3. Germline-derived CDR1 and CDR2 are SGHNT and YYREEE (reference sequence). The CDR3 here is CASSLSGTYPYEQYF. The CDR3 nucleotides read TGTGCCAGCAGCTTGTCCGGGACTTACCCCTACGAGCAGTACTTC. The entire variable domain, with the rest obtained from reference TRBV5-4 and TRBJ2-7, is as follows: ETGVTQSPTHLIKTRGQQVTLRCSSQSGHNTVSWYQQALGQGPQFIFQYYREEENGRGNFPPRFSGLQFPNYSSELNVNALELDDSALYLCASSLSGTYPYEQYFGPGTRLTVT.

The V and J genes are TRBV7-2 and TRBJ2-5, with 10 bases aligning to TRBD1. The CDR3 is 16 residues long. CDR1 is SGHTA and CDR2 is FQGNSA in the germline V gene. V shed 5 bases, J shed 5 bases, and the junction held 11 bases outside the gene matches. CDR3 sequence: CASSIRTGGGSETQYF. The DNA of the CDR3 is TGTGCCAGCAGCATACGGACAGGGGGAGGGTCCGAGACCCAGTACTTC.

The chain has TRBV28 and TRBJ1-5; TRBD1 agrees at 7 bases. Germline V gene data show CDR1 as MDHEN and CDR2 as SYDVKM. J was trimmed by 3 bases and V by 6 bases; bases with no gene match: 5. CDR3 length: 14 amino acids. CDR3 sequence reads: CASRPTGTNQPQHF. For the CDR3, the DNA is TGTGCCAGCAGGCCGACAGGGACCAATCAGCCCCAGCATTTT. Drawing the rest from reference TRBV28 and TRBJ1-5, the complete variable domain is DVKVTQSSRYLVKRTGEKVFLECVQDMDHENMFWYRQDPGLGLRLIYFSYDVKMKEKGDIPEGYSVSREKKERFSLILESASTNQTSMYLCASRPTGTNQPQHFGDGTRLSIL.

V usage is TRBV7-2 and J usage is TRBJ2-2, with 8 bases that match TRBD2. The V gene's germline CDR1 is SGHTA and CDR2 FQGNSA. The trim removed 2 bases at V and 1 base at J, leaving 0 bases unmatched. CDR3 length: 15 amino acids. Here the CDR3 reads CASSLTSGNTGELFF. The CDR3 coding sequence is TGTGCCAGCAGCTTAACTAGCGGGAACACCGGGGAGCTGTTTTTT.

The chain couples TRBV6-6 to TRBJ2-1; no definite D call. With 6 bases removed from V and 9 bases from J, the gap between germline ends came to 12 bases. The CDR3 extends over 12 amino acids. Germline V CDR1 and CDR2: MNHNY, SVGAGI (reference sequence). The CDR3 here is CASRDEAGEQFF. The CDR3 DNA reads TGTGCCAGCAGAGACGAAGCAGGTGAGCAGTTCTTC.

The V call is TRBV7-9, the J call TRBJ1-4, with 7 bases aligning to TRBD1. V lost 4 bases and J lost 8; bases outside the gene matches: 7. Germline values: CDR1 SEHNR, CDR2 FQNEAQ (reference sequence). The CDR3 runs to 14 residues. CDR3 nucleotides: TGTGCCAGCAGCTCAACCAGGGGGGCGGAAAAACTGTTTTTT. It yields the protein CASSSTRGAEKLFF.

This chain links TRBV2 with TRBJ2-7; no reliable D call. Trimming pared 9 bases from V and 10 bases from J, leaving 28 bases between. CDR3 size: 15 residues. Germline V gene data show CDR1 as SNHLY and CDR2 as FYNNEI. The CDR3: CASNNHEGPGPGQYF. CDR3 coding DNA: TGTGCCAGTAACAACCATGAAGGGCCAGGCCCTGGACAGTACTTC.

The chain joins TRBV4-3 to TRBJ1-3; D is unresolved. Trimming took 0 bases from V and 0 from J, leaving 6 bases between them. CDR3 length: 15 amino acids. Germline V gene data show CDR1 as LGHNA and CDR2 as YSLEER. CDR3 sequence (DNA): TGCGCCAGCAGCCAAGACTTTCGCTCTGGAAACACCATATATTTT. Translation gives CASSQDFRSGNTIYF.

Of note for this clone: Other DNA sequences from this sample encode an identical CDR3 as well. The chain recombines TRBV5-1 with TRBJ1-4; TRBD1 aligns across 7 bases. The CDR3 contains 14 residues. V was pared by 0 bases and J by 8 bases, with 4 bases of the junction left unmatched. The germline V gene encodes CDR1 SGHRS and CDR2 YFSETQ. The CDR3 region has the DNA TGCGCCAGCAGCTTGGGACAGGGAGGGGAAAAACTGTTTTTT. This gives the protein CASSLGQGGEKLFF.

The CDR3 nucleotides are TGTGCCAGCAGCGTACCGGGTCCCTACAATGAGCAGTTCTTC. It encodes CASSVPGPYNEQFF. The chain combines TRBV9 with TRBJ2-1; D not resolved. Looked up from germline, CDR1 is SGDLS and CDR2 is YYNGEE. V was pared by 1 base and J by 2 bases, with 7 bases between. This CDR3 is built from 14 residues.